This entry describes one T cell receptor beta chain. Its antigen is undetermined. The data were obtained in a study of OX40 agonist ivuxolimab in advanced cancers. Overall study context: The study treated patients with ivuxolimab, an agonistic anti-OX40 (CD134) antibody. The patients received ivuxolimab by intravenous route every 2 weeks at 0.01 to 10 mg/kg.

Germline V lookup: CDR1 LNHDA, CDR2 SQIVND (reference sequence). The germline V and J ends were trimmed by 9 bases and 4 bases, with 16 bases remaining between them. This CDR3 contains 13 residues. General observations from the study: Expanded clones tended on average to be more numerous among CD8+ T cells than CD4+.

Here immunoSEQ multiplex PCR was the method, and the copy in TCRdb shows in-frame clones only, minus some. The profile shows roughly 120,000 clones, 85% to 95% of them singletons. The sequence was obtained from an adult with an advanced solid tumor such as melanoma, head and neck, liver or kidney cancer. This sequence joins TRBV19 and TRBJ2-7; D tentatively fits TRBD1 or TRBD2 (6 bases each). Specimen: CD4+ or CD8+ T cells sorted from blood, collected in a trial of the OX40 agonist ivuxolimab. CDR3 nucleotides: TGTGCCAGCGGAGGGGGGCGTGATTACGAGCAGTACTTC. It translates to CASGGGRDYEQYF.